This T cell receptor (beta chain) was obtained from a study of blood T cell repertoires in COVID-19. For the study at large: Acute and convalescent COVID-19 specimens originated in the United States, Italy and Spain. PBMCs, B-cell-depleted T cells, or T cells were the source of the cDNA or gDNA that made up the material.

In the authors' workflow: By means of reference gene primer amplification, nucleated cell counts were estimated. The protocol was immunoSEQ multiplex PCR, while the TCRdb copy is restricted to in-frame clones and leaves out a portion. V, J and clone size were drawn from that table, and D and trimming were deduced from the DNA. There are some 17,000 clones in the sample; roughly 89% occur only once, and less than 15% lies in the top ten. With 0 bases removed from V and 5 bases from J, the gap between germline ends came to 14 bases. Germline CDR1 SGDLS, CDR2 YYNGEE. The CDR3 is 15 amino acids. The chain uses TRBV9 and TRBJ1-1; D is undetermined. Sequences were obtained from peripheral blood. The TCR comes from a man between 60 and 75 years old with active COVID-19. The DNA for the CDR3 is TGTGCCAGCAGCGTAGGAGCCCATCGCGGGACTGAAGCTTTCTTT. Translating gives CASSVGAHRGTEAFF.